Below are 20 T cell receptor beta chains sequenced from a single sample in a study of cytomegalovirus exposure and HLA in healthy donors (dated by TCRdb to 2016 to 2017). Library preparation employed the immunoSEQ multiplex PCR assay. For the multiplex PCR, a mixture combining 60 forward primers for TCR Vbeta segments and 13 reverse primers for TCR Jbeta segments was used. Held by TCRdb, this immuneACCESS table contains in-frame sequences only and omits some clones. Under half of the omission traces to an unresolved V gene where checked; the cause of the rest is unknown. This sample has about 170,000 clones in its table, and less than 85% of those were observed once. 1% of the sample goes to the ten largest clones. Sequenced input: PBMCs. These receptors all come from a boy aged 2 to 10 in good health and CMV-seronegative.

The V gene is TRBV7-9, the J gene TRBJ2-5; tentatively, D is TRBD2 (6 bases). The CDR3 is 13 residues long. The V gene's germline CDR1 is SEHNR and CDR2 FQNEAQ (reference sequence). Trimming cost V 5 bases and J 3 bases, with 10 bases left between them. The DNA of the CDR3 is TGTGCCAGCAGCGCGGGATGGGAAGAGACCCAGTACTTC. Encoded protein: CASSAGWEETQYF.

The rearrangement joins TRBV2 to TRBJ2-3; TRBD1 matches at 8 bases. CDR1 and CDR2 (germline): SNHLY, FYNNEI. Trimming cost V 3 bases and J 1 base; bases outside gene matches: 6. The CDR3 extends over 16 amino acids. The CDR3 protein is CASSEIPGQGTDTQYF. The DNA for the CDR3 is TGTGCCAGCAGTGAGATACCGGGACAGGGCACAGATACGCAGTATTTT.

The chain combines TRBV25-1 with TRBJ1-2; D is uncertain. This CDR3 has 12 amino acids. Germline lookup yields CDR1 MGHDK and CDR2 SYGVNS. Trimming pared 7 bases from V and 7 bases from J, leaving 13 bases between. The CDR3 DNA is TGTGCCAGCACTTCAGGAGGTGGTGGCTACACCTTC. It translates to CASTSGGGGYTF.

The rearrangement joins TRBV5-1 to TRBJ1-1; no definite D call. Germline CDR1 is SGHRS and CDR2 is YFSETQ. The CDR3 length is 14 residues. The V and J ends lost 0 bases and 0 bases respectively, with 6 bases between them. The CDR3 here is CASSLGALNTEAFF. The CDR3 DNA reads TGCGCCAGCAGCTTGGGCGCTTTGAACACTGAAGCTTTCTTT.

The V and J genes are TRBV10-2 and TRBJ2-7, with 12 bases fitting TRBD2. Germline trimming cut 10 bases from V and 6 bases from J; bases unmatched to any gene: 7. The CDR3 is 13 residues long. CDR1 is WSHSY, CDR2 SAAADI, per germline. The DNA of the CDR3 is TGCGCCACCGGACTAGCGGGATCACTCGAGCAGTACTTC. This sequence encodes CATGLAGSLEQYF.

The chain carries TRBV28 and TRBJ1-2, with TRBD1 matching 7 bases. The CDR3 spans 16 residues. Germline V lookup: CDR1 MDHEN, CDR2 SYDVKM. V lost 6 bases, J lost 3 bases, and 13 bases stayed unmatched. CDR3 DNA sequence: TGTGCCAGCAGCCCCGGAAGGGGGCAGGGGGACTATGGCTACACCTTC. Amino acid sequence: CASSPGRGQGDYGYTF.

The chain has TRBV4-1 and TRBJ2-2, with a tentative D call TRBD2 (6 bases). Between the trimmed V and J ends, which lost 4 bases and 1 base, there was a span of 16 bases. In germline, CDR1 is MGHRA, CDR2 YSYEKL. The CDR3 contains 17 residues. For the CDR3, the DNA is TGCGCCAGCAGCCCCTGGTTTAGCGGTTTGAACACCGGGGAGCTGTTTTTT. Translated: CASSPWFSGLNTGELFF.

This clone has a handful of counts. The CDR3 protein is CASSPQRGATYNEQFF. DNA for the CDR3: TGCGCCAGCAGCCCACAGCGGGGGGCCACCTACAATGAGCAGTTCTTC. The chain links TRBV4-1 to TRBJ2-1; 9 bases are shared with TRBD2. Germline CDR1 MGHRA, CDR2 YSYEKL. This CDR3 comprises 16 residues. Trimming at V came to 4 bases and at J to 2 bases, leaving 6 bases not matched to a gene.

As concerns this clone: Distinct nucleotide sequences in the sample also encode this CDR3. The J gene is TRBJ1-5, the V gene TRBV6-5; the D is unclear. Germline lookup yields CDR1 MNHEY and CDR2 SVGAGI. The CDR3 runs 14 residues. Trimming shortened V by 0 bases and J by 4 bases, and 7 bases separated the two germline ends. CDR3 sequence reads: CASSYSGGNQPQHF. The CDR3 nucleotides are TGTGCCAGCAGTTACTCTGGAGGGAATCAGCCCCAGCATTTT.

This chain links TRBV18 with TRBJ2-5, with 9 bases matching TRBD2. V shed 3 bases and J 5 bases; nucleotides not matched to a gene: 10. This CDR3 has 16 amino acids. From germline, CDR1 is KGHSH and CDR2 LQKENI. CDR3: CASSPSWLAGRETQYF. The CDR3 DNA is TGTGCCAGCTCACCGTCGTGGCTAGCGGGGCGGGAGACCCAGTACTTC.

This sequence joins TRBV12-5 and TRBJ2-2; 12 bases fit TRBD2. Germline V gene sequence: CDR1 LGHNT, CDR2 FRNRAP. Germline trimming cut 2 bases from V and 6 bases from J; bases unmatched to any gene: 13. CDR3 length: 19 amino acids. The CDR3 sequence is CASGLSASGGAGLSGELFF. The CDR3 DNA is TGTGCTAGTGGTTTGAGCGCTAGCGGGGGGGCGGGTTTGTCCGGGGAGCTGTTTTTT. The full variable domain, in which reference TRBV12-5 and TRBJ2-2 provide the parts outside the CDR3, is DARVTQTPRHKVTEMGQEVTMRCQPILGHNTVFWYRQTMMQGLELLAYFRNRAPLDDSGMPKDRFSAEMPDATLATLKIQPSEPRDSAVYFCASGLSASGGAGLSGELFFGEGSRLTVL.

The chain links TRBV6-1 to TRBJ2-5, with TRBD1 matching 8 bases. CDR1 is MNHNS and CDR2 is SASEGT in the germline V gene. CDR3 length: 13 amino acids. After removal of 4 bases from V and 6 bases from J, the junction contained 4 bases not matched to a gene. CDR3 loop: CASSVRQGQTQYF. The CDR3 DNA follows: TGTGCCAGCAGTGTTCGACAGGGGCAGACCCAGTACTTC.

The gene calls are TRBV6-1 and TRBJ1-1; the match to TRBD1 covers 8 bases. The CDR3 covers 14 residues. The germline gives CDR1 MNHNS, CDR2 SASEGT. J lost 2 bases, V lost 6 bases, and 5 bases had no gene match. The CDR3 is CASRDRAPNTEAFF. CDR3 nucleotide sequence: TGTGCCAGCAGGGACAGGGCTCCAAACACTGAAGCTTTCTTT.

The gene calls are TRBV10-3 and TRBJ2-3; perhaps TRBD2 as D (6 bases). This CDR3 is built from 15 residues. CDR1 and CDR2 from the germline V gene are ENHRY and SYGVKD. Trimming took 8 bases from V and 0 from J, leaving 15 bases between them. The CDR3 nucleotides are TGTGCCATCCGGGACTCTTCAATTAGCACAGATACGCAGTATTTT. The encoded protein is CAIRDSSISTDTQYF.

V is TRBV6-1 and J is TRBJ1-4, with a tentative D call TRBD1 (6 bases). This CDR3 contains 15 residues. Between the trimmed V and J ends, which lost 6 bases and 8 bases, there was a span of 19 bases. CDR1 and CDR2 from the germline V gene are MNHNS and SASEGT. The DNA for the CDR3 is TGTGCCAGCAGACCTAGCCGGGGGGCGGGGGAAAAACTGTTTTTT. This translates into CASRPSRGAGEKLFF.

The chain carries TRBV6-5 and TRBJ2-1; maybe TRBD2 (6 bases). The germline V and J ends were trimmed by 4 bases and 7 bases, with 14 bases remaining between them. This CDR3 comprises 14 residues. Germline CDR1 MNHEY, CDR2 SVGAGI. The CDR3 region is CASSSRLGWNEQFF. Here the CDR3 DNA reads TGTGCCAGCAGTTCTAGACTAGGTTGGAATGAGCAGTTCTTC.

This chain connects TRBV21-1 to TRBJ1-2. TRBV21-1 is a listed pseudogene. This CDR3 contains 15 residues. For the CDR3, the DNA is TGTGCCAGCAGCAAAAGTAGTCCGGGTAGCTATGGCTACACCTTC. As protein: CASSKSSPGSYGYTF.

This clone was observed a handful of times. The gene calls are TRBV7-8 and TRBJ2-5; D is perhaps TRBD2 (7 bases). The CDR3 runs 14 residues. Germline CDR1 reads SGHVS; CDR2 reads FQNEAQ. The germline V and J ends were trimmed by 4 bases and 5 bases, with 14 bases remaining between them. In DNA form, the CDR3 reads TGTGCCAGCAGCTACATGGGGGGGCGGGAGACCCAGTACTTC. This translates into CASSYMGGRETQYF.

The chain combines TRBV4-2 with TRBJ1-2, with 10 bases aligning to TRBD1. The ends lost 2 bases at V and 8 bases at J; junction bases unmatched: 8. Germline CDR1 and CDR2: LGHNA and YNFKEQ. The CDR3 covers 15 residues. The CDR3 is CASSQHGGQGYGYTF. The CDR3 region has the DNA TGTGCCAGCAGCCAACATGGGGGACAGGGGTACGGCTACACCTTC.

The CDR3 is CSPRRIDYGYTF. The DNA of the CDR3 is TGCAGCCCCCGGAGGATAGACTATGGCTACACCTTC. V usage is TRBV29-1 and J usage is TRBJ1-2; D not resolved. Trimming took 8 bases from V and 3 from J, leaving 13 bases between them. The CDR3 loop spans 12 amino acids. Germline V CDR1 and CDR2: SQVTM, ANQGSEA.